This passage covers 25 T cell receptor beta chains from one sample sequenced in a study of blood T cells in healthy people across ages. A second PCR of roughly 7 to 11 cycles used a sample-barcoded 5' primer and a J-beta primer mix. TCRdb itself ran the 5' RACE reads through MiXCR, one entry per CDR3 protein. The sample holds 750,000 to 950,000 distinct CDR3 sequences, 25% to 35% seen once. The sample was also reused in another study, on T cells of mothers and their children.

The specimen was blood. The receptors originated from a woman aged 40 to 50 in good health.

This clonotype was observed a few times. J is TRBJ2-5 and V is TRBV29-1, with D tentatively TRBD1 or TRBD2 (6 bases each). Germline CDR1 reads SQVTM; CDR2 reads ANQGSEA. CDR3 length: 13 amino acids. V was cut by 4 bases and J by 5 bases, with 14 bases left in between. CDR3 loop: CSVGLGGRETQYF. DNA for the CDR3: TGCAGCGTTGGGTTGGGGGGCCGGGAGACCCAGTACTTC.

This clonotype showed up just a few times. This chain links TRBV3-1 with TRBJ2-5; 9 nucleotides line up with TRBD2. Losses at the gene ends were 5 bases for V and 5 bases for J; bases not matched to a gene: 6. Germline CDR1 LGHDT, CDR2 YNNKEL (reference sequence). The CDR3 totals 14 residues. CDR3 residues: CASSFRTSAETQYF. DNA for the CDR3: TGTGCCAGCAGCTTCCGGACTAGCGCGGAGACCCAGTACTTC.

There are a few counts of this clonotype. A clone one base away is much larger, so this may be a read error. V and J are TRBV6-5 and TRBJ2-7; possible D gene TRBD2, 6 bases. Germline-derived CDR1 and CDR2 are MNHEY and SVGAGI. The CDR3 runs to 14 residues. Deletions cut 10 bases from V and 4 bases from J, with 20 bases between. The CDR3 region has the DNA TGTGCCACCAGGCAGGAGCGGGTCCGTTACGAGCAGTACTTC. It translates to CATRQERVRYEQYF.

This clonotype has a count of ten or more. The CDR3 sequence is CASMGTVLSNNEQFF. In DNA form, the CDR3 reads TGTGCCAGCATGGGGACAGTTCTATCGAACAATGAGCAGTTCTTC. The gene calls are TRBV2 and TRBJ2-1, with 7 bases that match TRBD1. The CDR3 has 15 residues. The germline V gene has CDR1 SNHLY and CDR2 FYNNEI. The V gene end was trimmed by 7 bases and the J gene end by 5 bases; junction bases not matched to a gene: 11.

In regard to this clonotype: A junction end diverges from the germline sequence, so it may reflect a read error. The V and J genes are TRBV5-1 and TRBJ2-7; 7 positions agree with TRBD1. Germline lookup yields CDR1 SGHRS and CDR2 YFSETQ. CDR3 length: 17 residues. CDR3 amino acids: CASSLQGDSPSHYGQYF. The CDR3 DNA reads TGCGCCAGCAGCTTGCAGGGGGACAGCCCGTCCCACTACGGGCAGTACTTC.

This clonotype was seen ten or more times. The CDR3 is CASSEHGTGGYGYTF. The CDR3, as DNA: TGCGCCAGCAGTGAGCATGGGACAGGGGGATATGGCTACACCTTC. The rearrangement uses TRBV10-2 and TRBJ1-2; 11 bases agree with TRBD1. This CDR3 region has 15 residues. The germline gives CDR1 WSHSY, CDR2 SAAADI. V trimming: 2 bases; J trimming: 5 bases; junction bases outside the gene matches: 4.

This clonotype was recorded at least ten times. This CDR3 is CASSDSQGTGELFF. The CDR3 DNA follows: TGTGCCAGCAGTGACTCGCAGGGAACCGGGGAGCTGTTTTTT. V gene TRBV6-4 combines with J gene TRBJ2-2; a weak D match, TRBD1 (5 bases). With 0 bases removed from V and 5 bases from J, the gap between germline ends came to 7 bases. Germline loops: CDR1 MRHNA, CDR2 SNTAGT. The CDR3 is 14 amino acids.

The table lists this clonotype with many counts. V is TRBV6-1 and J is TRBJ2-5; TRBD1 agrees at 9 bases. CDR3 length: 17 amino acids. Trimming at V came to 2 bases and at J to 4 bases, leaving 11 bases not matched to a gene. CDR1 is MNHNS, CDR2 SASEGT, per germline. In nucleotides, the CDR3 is TGTGCCAGCAGTGAATCGTGGGGGACAGGGAGAGGAGAGACCCAGTACTTC. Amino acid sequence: CASSESWGTGRGETQYF.

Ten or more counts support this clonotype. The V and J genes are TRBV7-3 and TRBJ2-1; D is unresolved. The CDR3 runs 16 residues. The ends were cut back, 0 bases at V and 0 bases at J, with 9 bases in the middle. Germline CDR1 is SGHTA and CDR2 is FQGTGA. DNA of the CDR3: TGTGCCAGCAGCTTAACTCCCGCGAGCTCCTACAATGAGCAGTTCTTC. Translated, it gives CASSLTPASSYNEQFF.

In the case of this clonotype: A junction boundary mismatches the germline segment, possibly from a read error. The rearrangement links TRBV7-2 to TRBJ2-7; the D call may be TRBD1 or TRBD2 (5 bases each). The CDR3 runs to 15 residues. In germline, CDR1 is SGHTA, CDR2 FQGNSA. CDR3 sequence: CVSSGAGTDPYEQYF. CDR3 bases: TGTGTCAGCAGCGGCGCCGGGACGGACCCCTACGAGCAGTACTTC.

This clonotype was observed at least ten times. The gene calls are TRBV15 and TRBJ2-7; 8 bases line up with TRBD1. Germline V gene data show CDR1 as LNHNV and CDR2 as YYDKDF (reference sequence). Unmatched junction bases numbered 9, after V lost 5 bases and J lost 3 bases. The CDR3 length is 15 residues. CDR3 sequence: CATSPWDRIFYEQYF. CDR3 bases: TGTGCCACCAGCCCTTGGGACAGGATATTCTACGAGCAGTACTTC.

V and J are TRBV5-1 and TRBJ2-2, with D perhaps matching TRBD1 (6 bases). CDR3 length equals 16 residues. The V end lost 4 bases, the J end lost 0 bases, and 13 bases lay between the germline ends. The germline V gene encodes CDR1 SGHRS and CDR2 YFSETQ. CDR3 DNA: TGCGCCAGCAGCCCTCTACAGGGTTCGAACACCGGGGAGCTGTTTTTT. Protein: CASSPLQGSNTGELFF.

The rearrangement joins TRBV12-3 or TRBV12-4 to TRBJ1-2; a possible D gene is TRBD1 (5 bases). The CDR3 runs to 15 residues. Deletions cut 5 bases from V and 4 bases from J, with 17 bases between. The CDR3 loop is CASSTAGTVPYGYTF. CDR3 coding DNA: TGTGCCAGCAGTACGGCCGGGACGGTCCCCTATGGCTACACCTTC.

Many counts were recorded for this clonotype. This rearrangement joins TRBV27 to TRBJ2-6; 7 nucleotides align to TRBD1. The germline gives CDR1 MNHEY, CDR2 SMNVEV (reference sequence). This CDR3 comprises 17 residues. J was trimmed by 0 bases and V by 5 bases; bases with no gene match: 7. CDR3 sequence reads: CASSPGQLLSGANVLTF. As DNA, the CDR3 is TGTGCCAGCAGTCCGGGACAGCTTCTCTCTGGGGCCAACGTCCTGACTTTC.

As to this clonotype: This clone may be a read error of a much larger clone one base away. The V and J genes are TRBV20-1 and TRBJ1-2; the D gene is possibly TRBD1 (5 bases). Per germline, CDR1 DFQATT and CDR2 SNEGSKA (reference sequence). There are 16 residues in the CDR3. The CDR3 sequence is CSTRGEGQGYNYGYTF. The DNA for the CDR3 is TGCAGTACTAGAGGGGAAGGTCAGGGATATAACTATGGCTACACCTTC.

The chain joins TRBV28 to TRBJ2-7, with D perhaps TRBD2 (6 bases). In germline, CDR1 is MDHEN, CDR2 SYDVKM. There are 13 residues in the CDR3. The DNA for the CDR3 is TGTACCAACAGTTTAGGGGAGGCCTACGAGCAGTACTTC. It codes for CTNSLGEAYEQYF.

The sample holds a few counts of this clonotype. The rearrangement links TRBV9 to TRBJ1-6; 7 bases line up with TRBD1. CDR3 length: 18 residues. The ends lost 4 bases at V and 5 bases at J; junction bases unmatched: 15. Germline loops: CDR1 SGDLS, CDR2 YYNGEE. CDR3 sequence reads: CASSPLKRPGQNNSPLHF. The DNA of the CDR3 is TGTGCCAGCAGCCCACTGAAGAGACCGGGACAGAATAATTCACCCCTCCACTTT.

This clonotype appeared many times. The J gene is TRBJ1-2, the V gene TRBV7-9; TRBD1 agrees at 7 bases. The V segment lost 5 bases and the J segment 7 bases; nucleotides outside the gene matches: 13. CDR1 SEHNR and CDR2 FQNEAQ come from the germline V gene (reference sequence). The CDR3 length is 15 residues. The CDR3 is CASSPWQGVLGGYTF. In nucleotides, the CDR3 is TGTGCCAGCAGCCCATGGCAGGGGGTTCTGGGTGGCTACACCTTC.

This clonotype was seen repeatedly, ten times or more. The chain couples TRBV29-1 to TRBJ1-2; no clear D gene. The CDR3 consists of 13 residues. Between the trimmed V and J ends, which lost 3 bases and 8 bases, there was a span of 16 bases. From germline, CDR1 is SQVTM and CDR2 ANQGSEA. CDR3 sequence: CSVDGNTAGGYTF. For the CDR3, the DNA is TGCAGCGTTGACGGGAACACGGCGGGGGGCTACACCTTC.

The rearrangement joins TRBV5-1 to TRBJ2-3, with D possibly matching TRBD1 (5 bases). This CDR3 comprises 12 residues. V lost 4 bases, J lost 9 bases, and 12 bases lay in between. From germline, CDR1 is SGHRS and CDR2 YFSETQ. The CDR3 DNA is TGCGCCAGCAGCGAGAAGGGGTACACGCAGTATTTT. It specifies CASSEKGYTQYF.

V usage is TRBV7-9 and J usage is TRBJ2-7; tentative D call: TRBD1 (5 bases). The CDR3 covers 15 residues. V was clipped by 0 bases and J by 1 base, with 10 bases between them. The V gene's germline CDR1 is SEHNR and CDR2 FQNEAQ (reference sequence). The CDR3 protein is CASSLAQGQSYEQYF. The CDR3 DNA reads TGTGCCAGCAGCTTAGCGCAGGGTCAATCCTACGAGCAGTACTTC.

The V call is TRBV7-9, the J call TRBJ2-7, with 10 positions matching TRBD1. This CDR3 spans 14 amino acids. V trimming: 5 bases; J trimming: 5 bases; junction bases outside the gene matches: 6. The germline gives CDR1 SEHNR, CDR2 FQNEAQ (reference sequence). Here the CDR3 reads CASSPDRGQHEQYF. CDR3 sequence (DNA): TGTGCCAGCAGCCCAGACAGGGGGCAACACGAGCAGTACTTC.

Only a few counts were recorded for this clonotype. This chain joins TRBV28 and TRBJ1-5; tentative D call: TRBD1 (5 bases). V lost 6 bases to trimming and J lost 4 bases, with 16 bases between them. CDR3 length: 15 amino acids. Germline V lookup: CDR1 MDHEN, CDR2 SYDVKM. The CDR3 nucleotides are TGTGCCAGCAGCCGTTACAGGAAGGGTAATCAGCCCCAGCATTTT. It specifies CASSRYRKGNQPQHF. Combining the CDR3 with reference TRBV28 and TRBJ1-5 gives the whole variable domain DVKVTQSSRYLVKRTGEKVFLECVQDMDHENMFWYRQDPGLGLRLIYFSYDVKMKEKGDIPEGYSVSREKKERFSLILESASTNQTSMYLCASSRYRKGNQPQHFGDGTRLSIL.

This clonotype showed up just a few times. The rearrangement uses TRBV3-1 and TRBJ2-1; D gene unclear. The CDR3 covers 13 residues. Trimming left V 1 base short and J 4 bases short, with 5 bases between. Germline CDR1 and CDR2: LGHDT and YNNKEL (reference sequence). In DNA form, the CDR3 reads TGTGCCAGCAGCCAAGGGGCGTACAATGAGCAGTTCTTC. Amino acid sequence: CASSQGAYNEQFF.

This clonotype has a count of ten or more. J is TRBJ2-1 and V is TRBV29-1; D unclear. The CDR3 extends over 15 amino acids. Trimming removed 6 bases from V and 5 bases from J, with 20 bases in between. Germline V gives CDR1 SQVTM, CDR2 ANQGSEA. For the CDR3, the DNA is TGCAGCGTGACTCGACCCCGTGTCCTGCACAATGAGCAGTTCTTC. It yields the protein CSVTRPRVLHNEQFF.